Following are 20 T cell receptor beta chains from one sample sequenced in a study of human T cells and chemical hapten exposure. Time point reported: pre-sensitization, week 0. The sample's treatment: therapeutic diphenylcyclopropenone sensitization with weekly scalp DPC. From the RACE reads, TCRdb called clonotypes with MiXCR, one entry per CDR3 protein. Among more than 75,000 distinct CDR3 sequences listed, around 10% were seen once. The sample in question was whole blood, obtained in connection with sensitization to the hapten diphenylcyclopropenone (DPC). All receptors derive from a woman aged 35 to 49 with alopecia areata. Some clones in this sample may be carry-over from other donors' samples.

The rearrangement uses TRBV7-2 and TRBJ1-5; D call uncertain. The CDR3 runs to 13 residues. The V and J ends lost 8 bases and 7 bases respectively, with 15 bases between them. Germline loops: CDR1 SGHTA, CDR2 FQGNSA. As DNA, the CDR3 is TGTGCCAGCCAAAAAAACCGGGCCCAGCCCCAGCATTTT. As protein: CASQKNRAQPQHF.

This clonotype appeared many times. The V gene is TRBV7-8, the J gene TRBJ2-1; no clear D gene. The CDR3 loop spans 18 amino acids. Trimming left V 1 base short and J 0 bases short, with 16 bases between. Looked up from germline, CDR1 is SGHVS and CDR2 is FQNEAQ. CDR3 sequence reads: CASSLGGRFYSSYNEQFF. CDR3 sequence (DNA): TGTGCCAGCAGCTTAGGTGGGCGATTCTATAGCTCCTACAATGAGCAGTTCTTC. Variable domain in full (rest from reference TRBV7-8 and TRBJ2-1): GAGVSQSPRYKVAKRGQDVALRCDPISGHVSLFWYQQALGQGPEFLTYFQNEAQLDKSGLPSDRFFAERPEGSVSTLKIQRTQQEDSAVYLCASSLGGRFYSSYNEQFFGPGTRLTVL.

This chain connects TRBV11-2 to TRBJ2-1; 7 bases fit TRBD2. Trimming cost V 5 bases and J 5 bases; bases outside gene matches: 0. Germline CDR1 reads SGHAT; CDR2 reads FQNNGV. CDR3 size: 12 residues. CDR3 coding DNA: TGTGCCAGCAGCCGGGGGGACAATGAGCAGTTCTTC. It codes for CASSRGDNEQFF.

In its sample, this clonotype was seen many times. The rearrangement joins TRBV7-9 to TRBJ1-2; D remains ambiguous. The V gene's germline CDR1 is SEHNR and CDR2 FQNEAQ (reference sequence). The CDR3 sequence is 13 residues long. V lost 3 bases and J 4 bases, leaving 9 bases between the germline ends. Here the CDR3 reads CASSLAGGYGYTF. The CDR3 nucleotides are TGTGCCAGCAGCTTGGCAGGAGGCTATGGCTACACCTTC.

The chain uses TRBV3-1 and TRBJ1-2; weak D call: TRBD1 (6 bases). The CDR3 totals 13 residues. Germline CDR1 LGHDT, CDR2 YNNKEL (reference sequence). V lost 4 bases to trimming and J lost 5 bases, with 11 bases between them. CDR3 in amino acids: CASSRGQFYGYTF. The CDR3 nucleotides are TGTGCCAGCAGCCGCGGACAGTTTTATGGCTACACCTTC.

This clonotype has just a few counts. It is likely a read error, because the conserved phenylalanine at the end of the CDR3 is missing. The DNA is left out, because the CDR3 cannot be placed on it with certainty; the CDR3 is given as TCRdb lists it. The genes are TRBV6-1 and TRBJ2-7; whether TRBD1, the table's D call, matches the DNA was not checked. The CDR3 is made up of 12 amino acids, end residues included. Per the germline V gene, CDR1 is MNHNS and CDR2 is SASEGT. CDR3 sequence reads: CASSEAQRDRVI.

The rearrangement links TRBV11-2 to TRBJ2-7; 7 bases are a match to TRBD1. CDR1 and CDR2 from the germline V gene are SGHAT and FQNNGV. The V and J ends lost 5 bases and 6 bases, in that order; junction bases with no gene match: 10. This CDR3 spans 14 amino acids. In DNA, the CDR3 is TGTGCCAGCAGCCGACAGGGTGAGACGGCCGAGCAGTACTTC. Encoded protein: CASSRQGETAEQYF.

Regarding this clonotype: A much larger clone differs by one base, so this may be a read error. The chain combines TRBV2 with TRBJ1-1, with D possibly being TRBD1 (5 bases). This CDR3 is built from 14 residues. With 7 bases removed from V and 6 bases from J, the gap between germline ends came to 18 bases. CDR1 is SNHLY and CDR2 is FYNNEI in the germline V gene. This chain's CDR3 is CASTHFGGVPEAFF. In DNA, the CDR3 is TGTGCCAGCACCCATTTTGGGGGAGTCCCTGAAGCTTTCTTT.

The gene calls are TRBV24-1 and TRBJ2-1; TRBD2 agrees at 10 bases. Germline V gives CDR1 KGHDR, CDR2 SFDVKD. Trimming removed 4 bases from V and 4 bases from J; junction bases left unmatched: 3. This CDR3 spans 15 amino acids. DNA for the CDR3: TGTGCCACCAGTGAAATGACTAGCGGGTACAATGAGCAGTTCTTC. Protein: CATSEMTSGYNEQFF.

CDR3 amino acids: CASSRDRGLAKNIQYF. Here the CDR3 DNA reads TGTGCCAGCAGCCGGGACAGGGGACTAGCCAAAAACATTCAGTACTTC. The V gene is TRBV7-2, the J gene TRBJ2-4; 10 bases agree with TRBD1. V gave up 5 bases and J gave up 0 bases; unmatched junction bases: 4. Germline CDR1 reads SGHTA; CDR2 reads FQGNSA. The CDR3 is 16 amino acids.

A word on this clonotype: This sequence may be a read error, since a much larger clone differs from it by one base. The chain couples TRBV27 to TRBJ2-7; D gene uncertain. The V end lost 5 bases, the J end lost 6 bases, and 20 bases lay between the germline ends. The CDR3 runs to 15 residues. The germline gives CDR1 MNHEY, CDR2 SMNVEV (reference sequence). CDR3 sequence (DNA): TGTGCCAGCAGTATCCGGGCTAGGAGCAAAGGCGAGCAGTACTTC. The encoded protein is CASSIRARSKGEQYF.

This clonotype turned up a few times. V usage is TRBV18 and J usage is TRBJ1-4; tentative D call: TRBD1 (6 bases). This CDR3 contains 16 residues. V was shortened by 2 bases and J by 8 bases, with 18 bases between the two germline ends. From germline, CDR1 is KGHSH and CDR2 LQKENI. The CDR3, as DNA: TGTGCCAGCTCACCATTCCGGGACAAAGTAGGGGAAAAACTGTTTTTT. Translating gives CASSPFRDKVGEKLFF.

This clonotype occurred many times. This chain links TRBV25-1 with TRBJ2-1; 10 bases fit TRBD2. The germline V gene has CDR1 MGHDK and CDR2 SYGVNS. This CDR3 spans 14 amino acids. Trimming at V came to 8 bases and at J to 4 bases, leaving 5 bases not matched to a gene. CDR3 residues: CASSSGGLYNEQFF. The CDR3 region has the DNA TGTGCCAGCTCTAGCGGGGGCCTTTACAATGAGCAGTTCTTC. The full variable domain, its missing parts supplied by reference TRBV25-1 and TRBJ2-1, is EADIYQTPRYLVIGTGKKITLECSQTMGHDKMYWYQQDPGMELHLIHYSYGVNSTEKGDLSSESTVSRIRTEHFPLTLESARPSHTSQYLCASSSGGLYNEQFFGPGTRLTVL.

This chain joins TRBV5-1 and TRBJ2-7; D unresolved. V lost 4 bases, J lost 6 bases, and 11 bases lay in between. Germline V lookup: CDR1 SGHRS, CDR2 YFSETQ. The CDR3 runs 12 residues. CDR3 sequence: CASSMHPGEQYF. In DNA, the CDR3 is TGCGCCAGCAGCATGCATCCCGGCGAGCAGTACTTC.

This clonotype was observed many times. This chain connects TRBV24-1 to TRBJ1-2, with 7 bases matching TRBD1. CDR1 and CDR2 from the germline V gene are KGHDR and SFDVKD. This CDR3 is 13 amino acids long. V dropped 3 bases and J dropped 8; count of bases not matched to a gene: 5. The CDR3 region has the DNA TGTGCCACCAGTGATCATGGACAGGCGGGCTACACCTTC. Translated: CATSDHGQAGYTF.

This clonotype was counted at least ten times. The chain employs TRBV7-9 and TRBJ1-2, with 7 bases fitting TRBD1. J gave up 6 bases and V 5 bases, and 6 bases lay outside the gene matches. Germline V lookup: CDR1 SEHNR, CDR2 FQNEAQ (reference sequence). The CDR3 is made up of 13 amino acids. The CDR3 is CASSRDRENGYTF. CDR3 nucleotides: TGTGCCAGCAGCCGCGACAGGGAAAATGGCTACACCTTC.

There are a few counts of this clonotype. The rearrangement uses TRBV10-3 and TRBJ1-4; TRBD1 matches 7 bases. In germline, CDR1 is ENHRY, CDR2 SYGVKD. The V gene end was trimmed by 10 bases and the J gene end by 4 bases; junction bases not matched to a gene: 9. The CDR3 length is 14 residues. In DNA form, the CDR3 reads TGTGCCACGAGGGTGCCAGGGGGTAATGAAAAACTGTTTTTT. This sequence encodes CATRVPGGNEKLFF.

This clonotype was counted between two and nine times. The V and J genes are TRBV7-2 and TRBJ2-1; 10 bases map to TRBD1. V trimming: 5 bases; J trimming: 7 bases; junction bases outside the gene matches: 11. This CDR3 is built from 16 residues. CDR1 and CDR2 (germline): SGHTA, FQGNSA. The CDR3 protein is CASSRNQGQGSNEQFF. The CDR3 DNA reads as TGTGCCAGCAGCCGGAACCAGGGACAGGGGTCGAATGAGCAGTTCTTC.

This clonotype has just a few counts. In DNA, the CDR3 is TGCAGCGTGGGGGACCCAAATCAGCCCCAGCATTTT. This gives the protein CSVGDPNQPQHF. The chain couples TRBV29-1 to TRBJ1-5; TRBD1 might be the D (5 bases). The CDR3 extends over 12 amino acids. V dropped 6 bases and J dropped 4 bases, with 10 bases sitting between them. Per germline, CDR1 SQVTM and CDR2 ANQGSEA.

With regard to this clonotype: Since a much larger clone is just one base distant, this may be a read error. The chain employs TRBV7-2 and TRBJ1-5; D gene ambiguous. The CDR3 sequence is 15 residues long. Germline V gene data show CDR1 as SGHTA and CDR2 as FQGNSA. The V gene lost 8 bases and the J gene lost 5 bases, with 19 bases spanning the gap. CDR3 sequence reads: CASCLSYSVDQPQHF. Here the CDR3 DNA reads TGTGCCAGCTGCCTAAGCTATTCGGTGGATCAGCCCCAGCATTTT. The variable domain in full, completed from reference TRBV7-2 and TRBJ1-5, reads GAGVSQSPSNKVTEKGKDVELRCDPISGHTALYWYRQSLGQGLEFLIYFQGNSAPDKSGLPSDRFSAERTGGSVSTLTIQRTQQEDSAVYLCASCLSYSVDQPQHFGDGTRLSIL.